The TCR beta chain described here comes from a study of immune evolution from preneoplasia to lung adenocarcinoma. Study-level points and caveats: Compared with EGFR-mutant or double wild-type lesions, KRAS-mutant nodules were more clonal.

TCRdb keeps only in-frame clones here, not all; method: immunoSEQ multiplex PCR. The table shows some 10,000 clones, with more than 60% occurring only once. Histologic diagnosis was independently verified by two lung pathologists. Nucleic acids came from premalignant or tumor cells enriched by macro-dissection. Concerning this clone itself: Antigen unknown.

The CDR3 has 15 residues. The germline V gene has CDR1 MNHNY and CDR2 SVGAGI (reference sequence). V gave up 2 bases and J gave up 6 bases; unmatched junction bases: 5. The V call is TRBV6-6, the J call TRBJ1-4; TRBD1 matches at 8 bases. Sequences were obtained from FFPE lung adenocarcinoma in situ tissue. The clonotype was recovered from a person in their sixties or seventies with lung adenocarcinoma. CDR3 bases: TGTGCCAGCAGTTACGGACAGGGACTTTATGAAAAACTGTTTTTT. This gives the protein CASSYGQGLYEKLFF.